This paragraph covers one T cell receptor beta chain sequence. The data derive from a study of blood T cell repertoires in COVID-19. Sequencing used immunoSEQ multiplex PCR; TCRdb keeps in-frame clones, though not all of them. Seen here are some 420,000 clones, 85% to 90% observed once, and the top ten hold 1% to 1.3%. This CDR3 contains 15 residues. Germline V lookup: CDR1 MNHEY, CDR2 SMNVEV (reference sequence). The V gene lost 0 bases and the J gene lost 7 bases, with 15 bases spanning the gap. Participants, about 18 to 100 years old, spanned about 26 US areas. Donors in Cohort 3 counted as recovered after two negative PCRs, clearance, or symptom resolution.

V gene TRBV27 combines with J gene TRBJ1-2; tentatively, D is TRBD1 (5 bases). This TCR derives from a man aged 25-40 years who had recovered from COVID-19. Sequences were obtained from PBMCs or T cells enriched from blood (not recorded which). The CDR3 is CASSLSGTPGLGYTF. The CDR3 nucleotides are TGTGCCAGCAGTTTATCAGGGACTCCCGGGCTTGGCTACACCTTC.